Presented here are 24 T cell receptor beta chains from one specimen sequenced in a study of neurological immune-mediated disorders (dated by TCRdb to the late 2010s). This sample's time point label indicates: longitudinal time-point 1 (baseline). The library was prepared using 5' RACE. The data were produced on an Illumina HiSeq 2500. TCRdb handled the public reads itself, with Q25 trimming in fastp and clone calling in MiXCR, and kept productive beta chains. All rows with the same CDR3 protein become a single entry with the most common DNA and genes. The sample contains about 49,000 distinct CDR3 sequences, 9% to 10% of them found a single time. The ten largest clones take up 1.6% of the sample. The sequenced sample consisted of PBMCs. The source is a woman between 35 and 50 years old in good health.

This clonotype has at least ten counts. The gene calls are TRBV7-8 and TRBJ1-5; 10 bases align to TRBD1. CDR1 and CDR2 from the germline V gene are SGHVS and FQNEAQ. V lost 3 bases, J lost 6 bases, and 8 bases stayed unmatched. The CDR3 runs 16 residues. This CDR3 is CASSFFGTGASQPQHF. CDR3 nucleotides: TGTGCCAGCAGCTTTTTCGGGACAGGGGCCTCTCAGCCCCAGCATTTT.

At least ten counts were recorded for this clonotype. The V and J genes are TRBV5-1 and TRBJ1-4; TRBD1 might be the D (5 bases). This CDR3 region has 14 residues. Germline values: CDR1 SGHRS, CDR2 YFSETQ. Trimming stripped 3 bases from V and 6 bases from J, with 12 bases between. CDR3 protein: CASSSGTADEKLFF. The CDR3 bases are TGCGCCAGCAGCTCCGGGACGGCGGATGAAAAACTGTTTTTT. Based on the CDR3 plus reference TRBV5-1 and TRBJ1-4, the full variable domain is KAGVTQTPRYLIKTRGQQVTLSCSPISGHRSVSWYQQTPGQGLQFLFEYFSETQRNKGNFPGRFSGRQFSNSRSEMNVSTLELGDSALYLCASSSGTADEKLFFGSGTQLSVL.

V is TRBV18 and J is TRBJ2-2, with D unclear. V was cut by 3 bases and J by 1 base, with 9 bases left in between. The CDR3 has 15 residues. Germline CDR1 KGHSH, CDR2 LQKENI. Here the CDR3 DNA reads TGTGCCAGCTCACCTGTACGACAGAACACCGGGGAGCTGTTTTTT. This codes for CASSPVRQNTGELFF.

This clonotype was observed many times. The rearrangement joins TRBV12-5 to TRBJ1-1, with D possibly matching TRBD1 (5 bases). The V and J ends lost 4 bases and 6 bases respectively, with 15 bases between them. This CDR3 comprises 14 residues. Germline lookup yields CDR1 LGHNT and CDR2 FRNRAP. Here the CDR3 DNA reads TGTGCTAGTGGTTCCTACCGGGACGGACCTGAAGCTTTCTTT. Translating gives CASGSYRDGPEAFF.

The chain employs TRBV24-1 and TRBJ1-2; TRBD1 might be the D (5 bases). This CDR3 has 13 residues. CDR1 and CDR2 (germline): KGHDR, SFDVKD. This CDR3 is CVTSGAGGYGYTF. For the CDR3, the DNA is TGTGTTACCAGTGGGGCCGGTGGCTATGGCTACACCTTC.

This clonotype was seen many times. V and J are TRBV4-3 and TRBJ1-5; D possibly corresponds to TRBD1 (6 bases). Trimming stripped 0 bases from V and 7 bases from J, with 16 bases between. The CDR3 consists of 16 residues. The germline CDR1 and CDR2 sequences are LGHNA and YSLEER. The CDR3 loop reads CASSQDLTGSGQPQHF. The DNA for the CDR3 is TGCGCCAGCAGCCAAGATCTCACAGGGTCCGGGCAGCCCCAGCATTTT.

This clonotype was seen ten or more times. The chain recombines TRBV4-3 with TRBJ1-6; 11 nucleotides align to TRBD1. The germline gives CDR1 LGHNA, CDR2 YSLEER. The V gene end was trimmed by 5 bases and the J gene end by 9 bases; junction bases not matched to a gene: 3. This CDR3 is 14 amino acids long. This CDR3 reads CASSYGQGASPLHF. In nucleotides, the CDR3 is TGCGCCAGCAGCTATGGACAGGGGGCTTCACCCCTCCACTTT.

This clonotype occurred many times. The CDR3 spells CSARDKRAANTGELFF. The DNA of the CDR3 is TGCAGTGCTAGAGATAAGAGGGCGGCGAACACCGGGGAGCTGTTTTTT. This chain joins TRBV20-1 and TRBJ2-2; D possibly corresponds to TRBD2 (5 bases). This CDR3 is built from 16 residues. V shed 0 bases and J shed 0 bases, with 11 bases lying between them. The germline gives CDR1 DFQATT, CDR2 SNEGSKA (reference sequence).

Notes on this clonotype: This may be a read error, as it is one base from a much larger clone. The conserved final phenylalanine or tryptophan is absent from the CDR3, which likely points to a read error. The chain joins TRBV7-2 to TRBJ1-1; no reliable D call. The CDR3 has 11 residues. V lost 4 bases to trimming and J lost 7 bases, with 7 bases between them. Germline V gene sequence: CDR1 SGHTA, CDR2 FQGNSA. In DNA, the CDR3 is TGTGCCAGCAGCTCCCATAGTGAAGCTTTCTTA. Its translation is CASSSHSEAFL.

This clonotype was seen repeatedly, ten times or more. The J gene is TRBJ1-6, the V gene TRBV4-3, with unresolved D. V was shortened by 0 bases and J by 0 bases, with 9 bases between the two germline ends. The CDR3 totals 17 residues. The germline V gene has CDR1 LGHNA and CDR2 YSLEER. The CDR3 coding sequence is TGCGCCAGCAGCCAAGATCTTGAGAGCTCCTATAATTCACCCCTCCACTTT. As protein: CASSQDLESSYNSPLHF.

The chain couples TRBV6-5 to TRBJ1-1; perhaps TRBD1 as D (6 bases). Between the trimmed V and J ends, which lost 6 bases and 2 bases, there was a span of 16 bases. This CDR3 comprises 15 residues. Germline assignment: CDR1 MNHEY and CDR2 SVGAGI. DNA of the CDR3: TGTGCCAGCAGGATAAACAGGGTACGAAACACTGAAGCTTTCTTT. Its translation: CASRINRVRNTEAFF.

The table lists this clonotype with many counts. This rearrangement joins TRBV7-2 to TRBJ2-1; D possibly corresponds to TRBD1 (5 bases). Trimming stripped 1 base from V and 10 bases from J, with 14 bases between. This CDR3 is built from 14 residues. Germline V gives CDR1 SGHTA, CDR2 FQGNSA. DNA for the CDR3: TGTGCCAGCAGCTTAGTGATCAGGGATCGCGAGCAGTTCTTC. Residues: CASSLVIRDREQFF.

This clonotype was found many times. The chain is built from TRBV5-1 and TRBJ2-5; D gene unclear. The CDR3 totals 11 residues. Germline V lookup: CDR1 SGHRS, CDR2 YFSETQ. The ends were cut back, 0 bases at V and 5 bases at J, with 2 bases in the middle. The CDR3 spells CASSLAETQYF. CDR3 coding DNA: TGCGCCAGCAGCTTGGCCGAGACCCAGTACTTC.

This clonotype was recorded many times. V is TRBV10-3 and J is TRBJ2-7; TRBD2 aligns across 7 bases. CDR3 length equals 14 residues. Germline loops: CDR1 ENHRY, CDR2 SYGVKD. Losses at the gene ends were 4 bases for V and 3 bases for J; bases not matched to a gene: 6. CDR3 in DNA: TGTGCCATCAGTGGGGGGGGAGAACTCTACGAGCAGTACTTC. It translates to CAISGGGELYEQYF.

The V gene is TRBV6-5, the J gene TRBJ2-3; the D is unclear. Germline V CDR1 and CDR2: MNHEY, SVGAGI. The CDR3 has 13 residues. Between the trimmed V and J ends, which lost 6 bases and 6 bases, there was a span of 13 bases. The CDR3 coding sequence is TGTGCCAGCAGCCCGACACAGAGGGATACGCAGTATTTT. Amino acids: CASSPTQRDTQYF.

In this sample, this clonotype turned up many times. This sequence joins TRBV7-2 and TRBJ1-1; D is perhaps TRBD1 (5 bases). The V and J ends lost 5 bases and 1 base respectively, with 14 bases between them. This CDR3 has 15 residues. The V gene's germline CDR1 is SGHTA and CDR2 FQGNSA. As DNA, the CDR3 is TGTGCCAGCAGCCGATTCGCTGGGGGGAACACTGAAGCTTTCTTT. It translates to CASSRFAGGNTEAFF.

This clonotype was detected ten times or more. V and J are TRBV6-4 and TRBJ2-3, with D possibly being TRBD2 (5 bases). Germline lookup yields CDR1 MRHNA and CDR2 SNTAGT. V was shortened by 3 bases and J by 4 bases, with 11 bases between the two germline ends. This CDR3 is 14 amino acids long. In nucleotides, the CDR3 is TGTGCCAGCAGTGAGGCGGGCGGCGCAGATACGCAGTATTTT. This encodes CASSEAGGADTQYF.

This clonotype was detected many times. The V gene is TRBV5-1, the J gene TRBJ2-3; D is uncertain. The length of the CDR3 is 13 residues. Trimming pared 2 bases from V and 5 bases from J, leaving 9 bases between. Germline V gives CDR1 SGHRS, CDR2 YFSETQ. The DNA for the CDR3 is TGCGCCAGCAGCTTTGGTTCTATAGATACGCAGTATTTT. Its protein is CASSFGSIDTQYF.

In this sample, this clonotype turned up a few times. CDR3 nucleotides: TGTGCCAGCAGCAACTATAAGACTCCAAAGGGTTACGAGCAGTACTTC. Translating it yields CASSNYKTPKGYEQYF. This sequence joins TRBV21-1 and TRBJ2-7. TRBV21-1 represents a pseudogene. This CDR3 has 16 amino acids.

This clonotype appeared many times. The chain carries TRBV2 and TRBJ1-2, with TRBD1 as a possible D gene (5 bases). Germline V gene lookup returns CDR1 SNHLY and CDR2 FYNNEI. This CDR3 region has 14 residues. The germline V and J ends were trimmed by 5 bases and 4 bases, with 14 bases remaining between them. CDR3 amino acids: CASSWDGTSYGYTF. The CDR3 DNA reads TGTGCCAGCAGTTGGGACGGAACCTCCTATGGCTACACCTTC.

This clonotype was seen a handful of times. The rearrangement uses TRBV9 and TRBJ1-1; D is unclear. Trimming removed 3 bases at V and 11 bases at J, with 8 bases between. The germline V gene has CDR1 SGDLS and CDR2 YYNGEE. The CDR3 covers 10 residues. As DNA, the CDR3 is TGTGCCAGCAGCGACCCCCCCGCTTTCTTT. Its translation is CASSDPPAFF.

This clonotype was picked up many times. This chain connects TRBV6-1 to TRBJ1-1, with 7 bases fitting TRBD1. Germline CDR1 reads MNHNS; CDR2 reads SASEGT. The CDR3 extends over 16 amino acids. J lost 1 base, V lost 2 bases, and 7 bases had no gene match. CDR3 loop: CASSESPTGSNTEAFF. CDR3 nucleotide sequence: TGTGCCAGCAGTGAATCTCCGACAGGGTCGAACACTGAAGCTTTCTTT.

This clonotype was found many times. The chain is built from TRBV4-3 and TRBJ1-3; 8 nucleotides match TRBD1. Germline CDR1 reads LGHNA; CDR2 reads YSLEER. The CDR3 has 16 amino acids. The V gene end was trimmed by 1 base and the J gene end by 0 bases; junction bases not matched to a gene: 2. CDR3 protein: CASSQVDRDSGNTIYF. CDR3 sequence (DNA): TGCGCCAGCAGCCAAGTGGACAGGGACTCTGGAAACACCATATATTTT.

This clonotype was seen many times. The V and J genes are TRBV14 and TRBJ2-7; perhaps TRBD1 as D (5 bases). The V end lost 0 bases, the J end lost 3 bases, and 9 bases lay between the germline ends. The CDR3 extends over 14 amino acids. Germline loops: CDR1 SGHDN, CDR2 FVKESK. The DNA for the CDR3 is TGTGCCAGCAGCCAAGAGGGGCGCCTCTACGAGCAGTACTTC. It is translated as CASSQEGRLYEQYF.